This T cell receptor (beta chain) derives from a study of Ad26.COV2.S vaccination and SARS-CoV-2 variants. The repertoire was sequenced with immunoSEQ multiplex PCR; TCRdb's copy has only in-frame clones and lacks some. The sample records about 680,000 clones, 89% being singletons. This CDR3 is built from 16 residues. Trimming cost V 4 bases and J 0 bases; bases outside gene matches: 6. The germline CDR1 and CDR2 sequences are MNHNS and SASEGT. As for treatment: about 20 received Ad26.COV2.S at low or high dose, single or two shots; 5 received placebo; per-sample allocation not given. Samples came from day 63 after the first vaccine or placebo injection. Aged 18-55 years, donor was enrolled in Boston in the early 2020s.

The sequences come from peripheral blood, collected in a trial of Ad26.COV2.S vaccine versus placebo. This receptor was obtained from a person between 18 and 59 years old who received the Ad26.COV2.S COVID-19 vaccine or a placebo. The chain recombines TRBV6-1 with TRBJ2-1, with 7 bases lining up with TRBD2. The CDR3 loop reads CASSAASGVSYNEQFF. The DNA of the CDR3 is TGTGCCAGCAGTGCGGCTAGCGGAGTCTCCTACAATGAGCAGTTCTTC.